These 3 T cell receptor beta chains share one sample of origin, sequenced in a study of blood T cells in healthy people across ages. Through a sample-barcoded 5' primer and a J-beta primer mix, a second PCR was run for roughly 6 to 12 cycles. TCRdb processed the 5' RACE reads anew with MiXCR; each CDR3 protein has one entry. The sample consists of some 760,000 distinct CDR3 sequences, 20% to 25% of them appearing once. These records were also assigned to another study, of T cells of mothers and their children.

Specimen: blood. All receptors come from a boy younger than 18 in good health.

V is TRBV2 and J is TRBJ1-4, with 10 bases that match TRBD1. The CDR3 covers 14 residues. Germline CDR1 and CDR2: SNHLY and FYNNEI. V dropped 6 bases and J dropped 7; count of bases not matched to a gene: 5. The CDR3 nucleotides read TGTGCCAGCAGCACCGGGACAGGGGTTGAAAAACTGTTTTTT. As protein: CASSTGTGVEKLFF.

The J gene is TRBJ2-3, the V gene TRBV20-1; D may correspond to TRBD1 or TRBD2 (6 bases each). Germline values: CDR1 DFQATT, CDR2 SNEGSKA (reference sequence). This CDR3 spans 14 amino acids. V was shortened by 3 bases and J by 9 bases, with 19 bases between the two germline ends. CDR3 DNA sequence: TGCAGTGCTAGCTTAGCAATGGGGGGCTCGACGCAGTATTTT. Its protein product is CSASLAMGGSTQYF.

V is TRBV19 and J is TRBJ2-1, with 8 bases that match TRBD2. Losses at the gene ends were 0 bases for V and 4 bases for J; bases not matched to a gene: 5. The CDR3 has 16 amino acids. Germline values: CDR1 LNHDA, CDR2 SQIVND (reference sequence). CDR3 sequence: CASSIEGGRSYNEQFF. In nucleotides, the CDR3 is TGTGCCAGTAGTATAGAAGGCGGGAGGTCGTACAATGAGCAGTTCTTC.